These 32 T cell receptor beta chains were all obtained from the same sample, sequenced in a study of regulatory T cells in long-lasting Graves disease. Building the TCR beta libraries relied on iRepertoire HTBI primers, and CDR3 regions underwent Arm-PCR. TCRdb processed the multiplex PCR reads anew with MiXCR; each CDR3 protein has one entry. Of more than 300,000 distinct CDR3 sequences listed, roughly 17% are singletons. Sample time point: newly diagnosed GD, antithyroid drugs for less than 3 months. PBMC RNA was the source of the TCR library. The sample was also linked to a second study, of T cells in Graves' hyperthyroidism and ophthalmopathy.

Material: peripheral blood mononuclear cells (PBMCs), obtained at new diagnosis, from a patient treated with antithyroid drugs. These receptors originate from a woman aged 18-29 years with Graves disease.

This clonotype has at least ten counts. The rearrangement links TRBV20-1 to TRBJ2-1; no reliable D call. Trimming left V 1 base short and J 0 bases short, with 10 bases between. Germline assignment: CDR1 DFQATT and CDR2 SNEGSKA (reference sequence). The CDR3 has 15 residues. Here the CDR3 DNA reads TGCAGTGCTAGAGCGGGCCGAAGCTCCTACAATGAGCAGTTCTTC. It codes for CSARAGRSSYNEQFF.

Points on this clonotype: With a much larger clone just one base away, this may be a read error. The rearrangement links TRBV28 to TRBJ2-1; either TRBD1 or TRBD2 may fit D (5 bases each). Germline V gene data show CDR1 as MDHEN and CDR2 as SYDVKM. The CDR3 runs to 14 residues. With 2 bases removed from V and 7 bases from J, the gap between germline ends came to 12 bases. CDR3 nucleotides: TGTGCCAGCAGTTTAGGCTATGGGGGAAATGAGCAGTTCTTC. It encodes CASSLGYGGNEQFF.

This clonotype showed up many times. This chain connects TRBV6-2 or TRBV6-3 to TRBJ1-1, with a tentative D call TRBD1 (5 bases). Germline V gives CDR1 MNHEY, CDR2 SVGEGT. The CDR3 has 15 residues. Trimming took off 10 bases at V and 1 base at J, with 19 bases between the two ends. The CDR3 sequence is CATSRGGAGNTEAFF. CDR3 nucleotide sequence: TGTGCCACCTCCCGCGGGGGAGCGGGGAACACTGAAGCTTTCTTT.

There are many counts of this clonotype. This chain joins TRBV3-1 and TRBJ2-7; D may be TRBD2 (6 bases). Germline V gives CDR1 LGHDT, CDR2 YNNKEL (reference sequence). The V end lost 4 bases, the J end lost 3 bases, and 19 bases lay between the germline ends. This CDR3 has 16 amino acids. CDR3: CASSPSGSGPFYEQYF. CDR3 sequence (DNA): TGTGCCAGCAGCCCAAGCGGTAGCGGTCCCTTCTACGAGCAGTACTTC.

V and J are TRBV20-1 and TRBJ2-2; 9 bases are a match to TRBD2. This CDR3 contains 16 residues. The germline V gene encodes CDR1 DFQATT and CDR2 SNEGSKA (reference sequence). Unmatched junction bases numbered 11, after V lost 6 bases and J lost 3 bases. The CDR3 sequence: CSAMFSGGLYTGELFF. The DNA of the CDR3 is TGCAGTGCAATGTTCAGCGGGGGGCTCTACACCGGGGAGCTGTTTTTT.

This clonotype appeared many times. This rearrangement joins TRBV29-1 to TRBJ1-1; D remains ambiguous. The germline V and J ends were trimmed by 3 bases and 1 base, with 9 bases remaining between them. The CDR3 extends over 13 amino acids. Germline V gene sequence: CDR1 SQVTM, CDR2 ANQGSEA. CDR3 amino acids: CSVERQENTEAFF. The CDR3 DNA reads TGCAGCGTTGAGAGGCAGGAGAACACTGAAGCTTTCTTT.

The sample holds a few counts of this clonotype. J is TRBJ2-5 and V is TRBV28; D may correspond to TRBD1 or TRBD2 (6 bases each). Trimming removed 6 bases from V and 0 bases from J, with 14 bases in between. In germline, CDR1 is MDHEN, CDR2 SYDVKM. The CDR3 loop spans 15 amino acids. CDR3: CASRPEGGYQETQYF. The CDR3, as DNA: TGTGCCAGCAGACCCGAAGGGGGGTACCAAGAGACCCAGTACTTC.

This rearrangement joins TRBV29-1 to TRBJ1-2, with D perhaps TRBD1 (6 bases). V lost 3 bases and J 3 bases, leaving 11 bases between the germline ends. The CDR3 length is 13 residues. The germline CDR1 and CDR2 sequences are SQVTM and ANQGSEA. CDR3 coding DNA: TGCAGCGTTGAGGGGGGGCTCTACTATGGCTACACCTTC. Translation: CSVEGGLYYGYTF.

This clonotype was observed a handful of times. The chain carries TRBV7-8 and TRBJ2-5; D possibly corresponds to TRBD2 (5 bases). Germline V gives CDR1 SGHVS, CDR2 FQNEAQ. The V and J ends lost 3 bases and 5 bases respectively, with 13 bases between them. The CDR3 spans 14 residues. This CDR3 is CASSLTPWEETQYF. For the CDR3, the DNA is TGTGCCAGCAGCTTGACCCCTTGGGAGGAGACCCAGTACTTC.

This clonotype was seen a few times. CDR3 sequence reads: CASSISGNQPQHF. CDR3 in DNA: TGTGCCAGTAGTATCTCTGGCAATCAGCCCCAGCATTTT. The V call is TRBV19, the J call TRBJ1-5; no reliable D call. The CDR3 spans 13 residues. CDR1 and CDR2 from the germline V gene are LNHDA and SQIVND (reference sequence). The V end was cut by 3 bases, the J end by 2 bases, with 5 bases between.

Turning to this clonotype: The junction departs from germline at one end; a sequencing error may be responsible. The gene calls are TRBV5-1 and TRBJ2-7, with TRBD2 identical over 7 bases. Germline V CDR1 and CDR2: SGHRS, YFSETQ. CDR3 length: 15 amino acids. Here the CDR3 DNA reads TGTGCCAGCAGTCCGCTACCGGGAGGCGCCTACGAGCAGTACTTC. Encoded protein: CASSPLPGGAYEQYF.

The chain uses TRBV19 and TRBJ2-2, with D possibly TRBD1 on 6 matching bases. CDR3 length: 13 residues. Trimming cost V 7 bases and J 8 bases, with 14 bases left between them. Germline V gene data show CDR1 as LNHDA and CDR2 as SQIVND (reference sequence). The CDR3 loop reads CASKQGLAGELFF. The CDR3 nucleotides are TGTGCCAGTAAGCAGGGGCTGGCGGGGGAGCTGTTTTTT.

The V and J genes are TRBV19 and TRBJ1-2; D might be TRBD1 (5 bases). V lost 6 bases, J lost 6 bases, and 11 bases lay in between. Germline CDR1 reads LNHDA; CDR2 reads SQIVND (reference sequence). The CDR3 has 12 residues. CDR3 protein: CASSTQGDGYTF. The CDR3 bases are TGTGCCAGTAGCACCCAAGGGGATGGCTACACCTTC.

This clonotype showed up just a few times. The V and J genes are TRBV6-1 and TRBJ2-5; D tentatively reads TRBD1 or TRBD2 (5 bases each). Judging by the DNA end, TRBJ2-1 fits better; the J call may be wrong. The CDR3 has 16 residues. CDR1 and CDR2 (germline): MNHNS, SASEGT. The CDR3 protein is CASNKPGPSSYNEQFF. The CDR3 DNA is TGTGCCAGCAACAAACCGGGGCCTAGCTCCTACAATGAGCAGTTCTTC.

This clonotype was detected many times. The chain joins TRBV2 to TRBJ1-5; D unresolved. V was shortened by 6 bases and J by 9 bases, with 21 bases between the two germline ends. Germline V gene sequence: CDR1 SNHLY, CDR2 FYNNEI. The CDR3 extends over 15 amino acids. CDR3 protein: CASSNSEGRVRPQHF. Here the CDR3 DNA reads TGTGCCAGCAGCAATTCGGAGGGTAGAGTTCGGCCCCAGCATTTT.

This clonotype was picked up one time. The J gene is TRBJ1-2, the V gene TRBV7-3; 10 bases are shared with TRBD1. Germline V gene data show CDR1 as SGHTA and CDR2 as FQGTGA. The CDR3 sequence is 16 residues long. V lost 5 bases to trimming and J lost 2 bases; unmatched junction nucleotides: 8. CDR3: CASSRAGTGENYGYTF. In DNA, the CDR3 is TGTGCCAGCAGCCGCGCGGGGACAGGGGAAAACTATGGCTACACCTTC. Full variable domain (remainder filled in from reference TRBV7-3 and TRBJ1-2): GAGVSQTPSNKVTEKGKYVELRCDPISGHTALYWYRQSLGQGPEFLIYFQGTGAADDSGLPNDRFFAVRPEGSVSTLKIQRTERGDSAVYLCASSRAGTGENYGYTFGSGTRLTVV.

This clonotype was observed a handful of times. This chain's CDR3 is CSVGLAGTGELFF. The CDR3 DNA follows: TGCAGCGTTGGACTAGCGGGGACCGGGGAGCTGTTTTTT. The chain employs TRBV29-1 and TRBJ2-2; TRBD2 matches at 11 bases. The CDR3 is 13 residues long. The V and J ends lost 4 bases and 5 bases, in that order; junction bases with no gene match: 0. The germline V gene has CDR1 SQVTM and CDR2 ANQGSEA.

The chain couples TRBV4-1 to TRBJ2-4; D possibly uses TRBD1 or TRBD2 (5 bases each). V dropped 1 base and J dropped 0 bases, with 10 bases sitting between them. Germline CDR1 MGHRA, CDR2 YSYEKL. The CDR3 is made up of 16 amino acids. CDR3 in amino acids: CASSQGGSLAKNIQYF. For the CDR3, the DNA is TGCGCCAGCAGCCAAGGGGGGAGCCTAGCCAAAAACATTCAGTACTTC.

This clonotype came up a few times. The chain joins TRBV20-1 to TRBJ1-2, with D tentatively TRBD1 (5 bases). The CDR3 is 15 amino acids. V lost 0 bases, J lost 6 bases, and 17 bases lay in between. Germline V CDR1 and CDR2: DFQATT, SNEGSKA (reference sequence). The CDR3 sequence: CSARDRQGVLDGYTF. The CDR3, as DNA: TGCAGTGCTAGAGACCGTCAGGGAGTACTCGATGGCTACACCTTC.

Many counts were recorded for this clonotype. The chain carries TRBV2 and TRBJ2-3; the D call may be TRBD1 or TRBD2 (5 bases each). CDR3 length: 13 amino acids. The germline gives CDR1 SNHLY, CDR2 FYNNEI. V dropped 7 bases and J dropped 2 bases, with 10 bases sitting between them. CDR3: CASNGASTDTQYF. CDR3 DNA: TGTGCCAGCAACGGGGCCTCCACAGATACGCAGTATTTT.

V usage is TRBV10-2 and J usage is TRBJ1-2, with D unclear. Trimming removed 2 bases from V and 8 bases from J, with 12 bases in between. Germline assignment: CDR1 WSHSY and CDR2 SAAADI. The CDR3 is 13 residues long. CDR3 DNA sequence: TGCGCCAGCAGTGAGGGTTCCGGATACGGCTACACCTTC. This codes for CASSEGSGYGYTF.

This clonotype was detected many times. V is TRBV3-1 and J is TRBJ2-5; 9 nucleotides align to TRBD2. The CDR3 covers 14 residues. V dropped 4 bases and J dropped 10; count of bases not matched to a gene: 10. Germline V gives CDR1 LGHDT, CDR2 YNNKEL (reference sequence). The CDR3 coding sequence is TGTGCCAGCAGCCCAGGCGGGGGGGCACGGAACCAGTACTTC. Residues: CASSPGGGARNQYF.

This chain links TRBV9 with TRBJ1-1; 9 bases match TRBD1. Germline V gene lookup returns CDR1 SGDLS and CDR2 YYNGEE. Trimming cost V 4 bases and J 1 base; bases outside gene matches: 11. The CDR3 spans 17 residues. The CDR3 DNA sequence: TGTGCCAGCAGCACAAACACAGGGGGCTCGGGGAACACTGAAGCTTTCTTT. It specifies CASSTNTGGSGNTEAFF. Based on the CDR3 plus reference TRBV9 and TRBJ1-1, the full variable domain is DSGVTQTPKHLITATGQRVTLRCSPRSGDLSVYWYQQSLDQGLQFLIQYYNGEERAKGNILERFSAQQFPDLHSELNLSSLELGDSALYFCASSTNTGGSGNTEAFFGQGTRLTVV.

This clonotype has at least ten counts. The germline gene is not matched at one end of the junction; a read error may be the cause. This chain joins TRBV7-2 and TRBJ2-3; 13 bases fit TRBD2. The CDR3 extends over 13 amino acids. Germline V lookup: CDR1 SGHTA, CDR2 FQGNSA. Written as DNA, the CDR3 is TGTGCCAGCACCGGACTAGCGGGGGCCACACGCGGTTTT. Residues: CASTGLAGATRGF.

The sample holds many counts of this clonotype. The chain employs TRBV5-1 and TRBJ1-1; weak D call: TRBD1 (5 bases). Trimming took 2 bases from V and 2 from J, leaving 10 bases between them. The CDR3 is 14 amino acids. CDR1 and CDR2 (germline): SGHRS, YFSETQ. The CDR3 spells CASSLATVNTEAFF. The DNA of the CDR3 is TGCGCCAGCAGCTTAGCGACAGTCAACACTGAAGCTTTCTTT.

The V call is TRBV28, the J call TRBJ2-5; maybe TRBD2 (6 bases). The CDR3 consists of 13 residues. V was pared by 6 bases and J by 7 bases, with 15 bases between. Germline V gene data show CDR1 as MDHEN and CDR2 as SYDVKM. Here the CDR3 DNA reads TGTGCCAGCAGGGAGGGCCGACACCCGACCCAGTACTTC. Translating gives CASREGRHPTQYF. The complete variable domain, with remaining parts taken from reference TRBV28 and TRBJ2-5, reads DVKVTQSSRYLVKRTGEKVFLECVQDMDHENMFWYRQDPGLGLRLIYFSYDVKMKEKGDIPEGYSVSREKKERFSLILESASTNQTSMYLCASREGRHPTQYFGPGTRLLVL.

V usage is TRBV24-1 and J usage is TRBJ1-5, with D possibly being TRBD1 (5 bases). CDR3 length: 13 residues. V was shortened by 6 bases and J by 5 bases, with 10 bases between the two germline ends. In germline, CDR1 is KGHDR, CDR2 SFDVKD. The CDR3, as DNA: TGTGCCACCAGTTCCAGGGTCGATCAGCCCCAGCATTTT. This sequence encodes CATSSRVDQPQHF.

This clonotype was counted many times. CDR3 protein: CASSRDEKLFF. The CDR3 nucleotides read TGTGCCAGCAGCAGGGATGAAAAACTGTTTTTT. This chain connects TRBV2 to TRBJ1-4; TRBD1 might be the D (5 bases). V lost 6 bases and J lost 6, with 5 bases in between. The CDR3 is 11 residues long. In germline, CDR1 is SNHLY, CDR2 FYNNEI. Filled out from reference TRBV2 and TRBJ1-4, the complete variable domain reads EPEVTQTPSHQVTQMGQEVILRCVPISNHLYFYWYRQILGQKVEFLVSFYNNEISEKSEIFDDQFSVERPDGSNFTLKIRSTKLEDSAMYFCASSRDEKLFFGSGTQLSVL.

V and J are TRBV18 and TRBJ2-1; 8 nucleotides agree with TRBD2. Germline-derived CDR1 and CDR2 are KGHSH and LQKENI. CDR3 length equals 14 residues. The ends lost 4 bases at V and 13 bases at J; junction bases unmatched: 12. The CDR3 region has the DNA TGTGCCAGCTCACTTAATTCGGGACTAGGGAAACAGTTCTTC. Translation gives CASSLNSGLGKQFF.

This clonotype came up many times. The genes are TRBV7-2 and TRBJ2-5; D is unresolved. There are 12 residues in the CDR3. Germline-derived CDR1 and CDR2 are SGHTA and FQGNSA. V lost 7 bases and J lost 5, with 11 bases in between. The CDR3 loop is CASKRMEETQYF. CDR3 bases: TGTGCCAGCAAAAGGATGGAGGAGACCCAGTACTTC.

The CDR3 nucleotides read TGCGCCAGCAGCAGCCAAGGGACTAGCGTAGAAGAGACCCAGTACTTC. Translated, it gives CASSSQGTSVEETQYF. V usage is TRBV5-1 and J usage is TRBJ2-5; 10 bases agree with TRBD2. The germline V gene encodes CDR1 SGHRS and CDR2 YFSETQ. There are 16 residues in the CDR3. J was trimmed by 3 bases and V by 4 bases; bases with no gene match: 9.

This clonotype was counted ten times or more. The V gene is TRBV5-1, the J gene TRBJ2-2; TRBD1 matches 7 bases. Germline lookup yields CDR1 SGHRS and CDR2 YFSETQ. Losses at the gene ends were 0 bases for V and 5 bases for J; bases not matched to a gene: 10. The CDR3 is 17 amino acids. CDR3 protein: CASSLVGPGQITGELFF. As DNA, the CDR3 is TGCGCCAGCAGCTTGGTAGGACCGGGACAGATAACCGGGGAGCTGTTTTTT.